The clone carrying this TCR beta chain was recorded many times. The antigen remains unidentified. TCRdb re-derived calls from the reads in MiXCR, one entry per CDR3 protein. The data show under 600,000 distinct CDR3 sequences, with approximately 15% seen just once and more than 20% held by the top ten. This sample was taken from a study of T cell repertoires in cytomegalovirus infection. The wider study: CMV infection together with matching HLA type was indicated by public TCR beta signatures. The study's findings and limits: Dominating the ex vivo response were TCR beta clonotypes that were CMV-specific and HLA-C-restricted. Cumulative frequency of public TCR beta families picked out carriers of CMV plus the relevant HLA.

Germline CDR1 is ENHRY and CDR2 is SYGVKD. V shed 7 bases and J shed 6 bases, with 18 bases lying between them. The CDR3 is made up of 15 amino acids. The chain uses TRBV10-3 and TRBJ1-4, with a weak D call TRBD1 (5 bases). This clonotype originated in a human donor in good health (CMV status not recorded). Some clones in this sample may be carry-over from other donors' samples. Sequences were obtained from CD8+ T cells from PBMCs. CDR3 sequence reads: CAITTTGRVDEKLFF. CDR3 nucleotide sequence: TGTGCCATCACGACCACAGGAAGGGTGGATGAAAAACTGTTTTTT.